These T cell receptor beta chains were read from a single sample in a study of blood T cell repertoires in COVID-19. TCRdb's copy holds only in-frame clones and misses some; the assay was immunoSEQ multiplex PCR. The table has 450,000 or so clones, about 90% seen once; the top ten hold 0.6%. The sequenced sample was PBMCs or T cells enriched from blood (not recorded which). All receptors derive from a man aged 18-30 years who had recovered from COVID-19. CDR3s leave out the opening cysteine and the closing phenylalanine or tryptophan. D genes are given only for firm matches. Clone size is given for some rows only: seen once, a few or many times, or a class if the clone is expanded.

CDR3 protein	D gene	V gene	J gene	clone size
ASSPLQGLATNEKLF	TRBD1	TRBV5-5	TRBJ1-4	NA
ASSLTSGSGNEQF	TRBD2	TRBV5-1	TRBJ2-1	NA
ASSVLAGAANTGELF	TRBD2	TRBV19	TRBJ2-2	NA
ASSYSQGSPLH	NA	TRBV6-5	TRBJ1-6	NA
SARSSYEQY	NA	TRBV20-1	TRBJ2-7	NA
SVEGGTGMGPGTQY	NA	TRBV29-1	TRBJ2-3	NA
ASSGSVTGELF	NA	TRBV25-1	TRBJ2-2	few
ASSPQGPDTQY	TRBD1	TRBV12-3/TRBV12-4	TRBJ2-3	NA
ASSPRAGVYQETQY	TRBD2	TRBV18	TRBJ2-5	NA
ASSSSGVEDGYT	NA	TRBV9	TRBJ1-2	NA
ASNPTSSISGELF	TRBD2	TRBV19	TRBJ2-2	NA
ASTQRGGDTQY	TRBD2	TRBV7-2	TRBJ2-3	NA
ASSVKAGLYSYEQY	NA	TRBV19	TRBJ2-7	few
ASSGTGGAYGYT	TRBD1	TRBV5-1	TRBJ1-2	NA
ASSPSGLAGVGQF	TRBD2	TRBV6-5	TRBJ2-1	NA
ASSFYRDEKLF	NA	TRBV27	TRBJ1-4	NA
ASSSGTTDGYT	NA	TRBV28	TRBJ1-2	once
ASSSLDSSVGETQY	NA	TRBV5-4	TRBJ2-5	NA
ASSTILPGTGNSPLH	TRBD1	TRBV28	TRBJ1-6	NA
ASSWTVNTEAF	NA	TRBV7-3	TRBJ1-1	NA
ASNPPGRVDQPQH	NA	TRBV28	TRBJ1-5	NA
ASSATGGEEKLF	TRBD1	TRBV9	TRBJ1-4	NA
ASSQWTGTSEAF	TRBD1	TRBV3-1/TRBV3-2	TRBJ1-1	once
ASSRDRVGGYT	TRBD1	TRBV7-2	TRBJ1-2	NA
SASTLAGAISYNEQF	TRBD2	TRBV20-1	TRBJ2-1	NA
ASSQEYPGQYPADTQY	TRBD1	TRBV3-1/TRBV3-2	TRBJ2-3	NA
ASRTRIAGSYEQY	NA	TRBV11-2	TRBJ2-7	NA
ASSRGQGYGYT	TRBD1	TRBV27	TRBJ1-2	NA
ASSPWVNGAEKLF	NA	TRBV21-1	TRBJ1-4	NA
ASSGRDRSN	TRBD1	TRBV7-9	TRBJ1-3	NA
ASSLGPTVDQPQH	NA	TRBV5-5	TRBJ1-5	NA
ASTGTGDYEQY	TRBD1	TRBV27	TRBJ2-7	NA
AISDSGNHYEQY	TRBD2	TRBV10-3	TRBJ2-7	NA
ASSQVWGDEQY	NA	TRBV3-1/TRBV3-2	TRBJ2-7	NA
ASSDRTRGTGELF	NA	TRBV2	TRBJ2-2	NA
ASSTDRAHGYT	TRBD1	TRBV12-3/TRBV12-4	TRBJ1-2	once
ASSRQIQETQY	NA	TRBV6-5	TRBJ2-5	NA
ASSVDWAGGTQY	TRBD2	TRBV9	TRBJ2-5	NA
ASSEDPGEKLF	NA	TRBV6-1	TRBJ1-4	NA
ATNRGMYNSPLH	TRBD1	TRBV24-1	TRBJ1-6	NA
SVEDQTSWRF	NA	TRBV29-1	TRBJ2-1	NA
ASSLETGVYNEQF	TRBD1	TRBV5-4	TRBJ2-1	NA
ASSLDSRRDLPDEQY	NA	TRBV7-6	TRBJ2-7	NA
ASSQTGVNEKLF	NA	TRBV7-2	TRBJ1-4	NA
ASSSGGTASNTEAF	TRBD1	TRBV5-1	TRBJ1-1	NA
ASSRGLAGVDTQY	TRBD2	TRBV7-7	TRBJ2-3	NA
ASSRLAGRNRETQY	TRBD2	TRBV27	TRBJ2-5	NA
AWSQGASYNSPLH	NA	TRBV30	TRBJ1-6	NA
ASSPSGNNEQF	TRBD2	TRBV9	TRBJ2-1	once
ASSVGATSNEKLF	NA	TRBV9	TRBJ1-4	NA
ASSQWTDSTDTQY	NA	TRBV13	TRBJ2-3	NA
ASSPISGPQH	NA	TRBV6-5	TRBJ1-5	NA
ASSPTSGRGRYEQY	TRBD2	TRBV18	TRBJ2-7	NA
ATLLNTEAF	NA	TRBV7-3	TRBJ1-1	NA
ATSDAPGTGSTGELF	TRBD1	TRBV24-1	TRBJ2-2	NA
ASSLTEGGGTEAF	NA	TRBV5-8	TRBJ1-1	NA